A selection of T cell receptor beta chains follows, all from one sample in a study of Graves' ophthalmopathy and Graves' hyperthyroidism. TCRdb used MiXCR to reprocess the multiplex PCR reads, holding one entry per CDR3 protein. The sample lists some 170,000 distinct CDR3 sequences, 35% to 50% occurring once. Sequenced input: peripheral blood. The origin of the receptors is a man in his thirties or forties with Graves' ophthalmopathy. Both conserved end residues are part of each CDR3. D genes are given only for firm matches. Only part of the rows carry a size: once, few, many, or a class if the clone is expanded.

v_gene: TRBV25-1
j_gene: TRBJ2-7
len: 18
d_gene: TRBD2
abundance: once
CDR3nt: TGTGCCAGCAGTGAGGTAAAGACTAGAAGTGGCGGGAGGTACGAGCAGTACTTC
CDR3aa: CASSEVKTRSGGRYEQYF

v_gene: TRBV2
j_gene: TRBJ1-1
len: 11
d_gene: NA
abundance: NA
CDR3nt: TGTGCCAGCAGTACAGACAGGGAAGCTTTCTTT
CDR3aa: CASSTDREAFF

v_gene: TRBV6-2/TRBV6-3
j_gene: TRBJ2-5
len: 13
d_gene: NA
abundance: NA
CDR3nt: TGTGCCAGCGACCCAACTAGTTCGGGGACCCAGTACTTC
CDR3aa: CASDPTSSGTQYF

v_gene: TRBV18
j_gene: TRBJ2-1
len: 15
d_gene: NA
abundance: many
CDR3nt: TGTGCCAGCTCACCACCTAGGACAACTTACAATGAGCAGTTCTTC
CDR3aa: CASSPPRTTYNEQFF

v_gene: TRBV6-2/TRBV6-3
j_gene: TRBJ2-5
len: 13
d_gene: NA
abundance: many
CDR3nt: TGTGCCAGCACCCCGATAAGGCAAGAGACCCAGTACTTC
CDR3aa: CASTPIRQETQYF

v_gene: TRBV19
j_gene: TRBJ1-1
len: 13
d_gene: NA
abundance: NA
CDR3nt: TGTGCCAGTAGTATAAATCGGAACACTGAAGCTTTCTTT
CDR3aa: CASSINRNTEAFF

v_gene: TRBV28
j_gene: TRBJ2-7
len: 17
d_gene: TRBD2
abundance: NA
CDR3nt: TGTGCCAGCAGGTACCCGGGACTAGCGGGGGCATCCTACGAGCAGTACTTC
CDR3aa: CASRYPGLAGASYEQYF

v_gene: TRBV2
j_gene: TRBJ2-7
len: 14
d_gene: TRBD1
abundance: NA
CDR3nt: TGTGCCAGCAGTGGGGGACAGGCTTACAACGAGCAGTACTTC
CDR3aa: CASSGGQAYNEQYF

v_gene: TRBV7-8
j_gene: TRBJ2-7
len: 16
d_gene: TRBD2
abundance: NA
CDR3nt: TGTGCCAGCAGCAGGGGACTAGCGGGAGGGTCCTACGAGCAGTACTTC
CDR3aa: CASSRGLAGGSYEQYF

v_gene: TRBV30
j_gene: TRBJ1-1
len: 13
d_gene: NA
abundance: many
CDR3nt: TGTGCCTGGAGAGGCCGGGAAGCCACTGAAGCTTTCTTT
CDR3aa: CAWRGREATEAFF

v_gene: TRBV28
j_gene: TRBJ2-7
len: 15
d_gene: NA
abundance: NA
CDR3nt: TGTGCCAGCAGTGAACCCAATCGACAAGTCTACGAGCAGTACTTC
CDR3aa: CASSEPNRQVYEQYF

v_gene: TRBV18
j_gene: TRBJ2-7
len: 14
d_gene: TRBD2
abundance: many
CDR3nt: TGTGCCAGCTCAGTGGGACTAGTGCCCTACGAGCAGTACTTC
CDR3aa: CASSVGLVPYEQYF

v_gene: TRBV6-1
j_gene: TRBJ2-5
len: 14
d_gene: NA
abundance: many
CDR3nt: TGTGCCAGCAGTGAAGGATCTGGGGTTGAGACCCAGTACTTC
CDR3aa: CASSEGSGVETQYF

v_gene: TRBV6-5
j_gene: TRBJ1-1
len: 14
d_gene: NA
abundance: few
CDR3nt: TGTGCCAGCAGTTTGACAGGAATGAACACTGAAGCTTTCTTT
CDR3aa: CASSLTGMNTEAFF

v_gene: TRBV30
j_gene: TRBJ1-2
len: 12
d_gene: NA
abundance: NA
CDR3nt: TGTGCCTGGAGTCAGGGTGACTATGGCGACACCTTC
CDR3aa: CAWSQGDYGDTF

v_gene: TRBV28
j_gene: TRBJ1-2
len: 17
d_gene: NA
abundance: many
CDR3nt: TGTGCCAGCAGCCCACGAAGTTCGAGTCCAAACCTTTATGGCTACACCTTC
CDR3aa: CASSPRSSSPNLYGYTF

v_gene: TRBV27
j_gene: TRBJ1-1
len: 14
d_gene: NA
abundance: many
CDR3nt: TGTGCCAGCAGTTTACAGTTAGGGGGCACTGAAGCTTTCTTT
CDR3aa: CASSLQLGGTEAFF

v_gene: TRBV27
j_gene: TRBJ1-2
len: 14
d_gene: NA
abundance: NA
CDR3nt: TGTGCCAGCAGTTCCACAGGGTTTCGGATGGGCTACACCTTC
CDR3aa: CASSSTGFRMGYTF

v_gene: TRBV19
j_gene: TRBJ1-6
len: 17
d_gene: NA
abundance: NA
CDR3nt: TGTGCCAGTAGTATCGGATCCGTGAGCTCCTATAATTCACCCCTCCACTTT
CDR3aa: CASSIGSVSSYNSPLHF

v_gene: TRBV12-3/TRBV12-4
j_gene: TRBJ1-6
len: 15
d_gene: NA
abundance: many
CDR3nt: TGTGCCAGCAGTTTACTATTAACCTATAATTCACCCCTCCACTTT
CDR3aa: CASSLLLTYNSPLHF

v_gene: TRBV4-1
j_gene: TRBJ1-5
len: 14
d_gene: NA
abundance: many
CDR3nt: TGCGCCAGCAGCCAAGATCGACGCTATCAGCCCCAGCATTTT
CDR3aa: CASSQDRRYQPQHF

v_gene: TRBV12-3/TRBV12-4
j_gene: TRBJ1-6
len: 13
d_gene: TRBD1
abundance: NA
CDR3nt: TGTGCCAGCAACCCGGGACAGGGTTCACCCCTCCACTTT
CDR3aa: CASNPGQGSPLHF

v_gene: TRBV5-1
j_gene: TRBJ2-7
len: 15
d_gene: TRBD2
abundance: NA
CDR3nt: TGCGCCAGCAGCTCTATTAGCGGGAGGGCCGATGAGCAGTACTTC
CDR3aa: CASSSISGRADEQYF

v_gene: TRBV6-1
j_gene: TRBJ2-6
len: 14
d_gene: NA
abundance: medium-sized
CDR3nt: TGTGCCAGCAGTGAGGTCTCTGGGGCCAACGTCCTGACTTTC
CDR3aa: CASSEVSGANVLTF

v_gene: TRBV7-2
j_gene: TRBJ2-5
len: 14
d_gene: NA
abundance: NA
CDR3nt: TGTGCCAGCAGCCCTGCTAGTGCGGATGAGACCCAGTACTTC
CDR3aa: CASSPASADETQYF

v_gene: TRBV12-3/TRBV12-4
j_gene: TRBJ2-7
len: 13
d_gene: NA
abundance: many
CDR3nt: TGTGCCAGCAGTTTCCGGGCCTTGGGCGAGCAGTACTTC
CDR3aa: CASSFRALGEQYF

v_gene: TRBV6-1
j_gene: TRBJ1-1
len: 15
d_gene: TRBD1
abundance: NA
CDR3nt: TGTGCCAGCACCCGGGACAGGGAGATTTTCACTGAAGCTTTCTTT
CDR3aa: CASTRDREIFTEAFF